The TCR beta chain described here comes from a study of shared clonotypes between healthy human individuals. CDR3 size: 12 residues. V shed 6 bases and J shed 7 bases, with 10 bases lying between them. The germline gives CDR1 SNHLY, CDR2 FYNNEI. Clones were sequenced by immunoSEQ multiplex PCR, and TCRdb holds only the in-frame ones, with some missing. The data hold approximately 1,500,000 clones, with 95% to 99% observed a single time. Only one count was recorded for this clone. Source material: naive CD4+ T cells sorted from blood. Regarding subset: CD45RA+ positively selected. The sequence came from a young man in good health. V usage is TRBV2 and J usage is TRBJ1-5; no reliable D call. The CDR3 protein is CASSLVEQPQHF. CDR3 nucleotide sequence: TGTGCCAGCAGCCTCGTGGAACAGCCCCAGCATTTT.